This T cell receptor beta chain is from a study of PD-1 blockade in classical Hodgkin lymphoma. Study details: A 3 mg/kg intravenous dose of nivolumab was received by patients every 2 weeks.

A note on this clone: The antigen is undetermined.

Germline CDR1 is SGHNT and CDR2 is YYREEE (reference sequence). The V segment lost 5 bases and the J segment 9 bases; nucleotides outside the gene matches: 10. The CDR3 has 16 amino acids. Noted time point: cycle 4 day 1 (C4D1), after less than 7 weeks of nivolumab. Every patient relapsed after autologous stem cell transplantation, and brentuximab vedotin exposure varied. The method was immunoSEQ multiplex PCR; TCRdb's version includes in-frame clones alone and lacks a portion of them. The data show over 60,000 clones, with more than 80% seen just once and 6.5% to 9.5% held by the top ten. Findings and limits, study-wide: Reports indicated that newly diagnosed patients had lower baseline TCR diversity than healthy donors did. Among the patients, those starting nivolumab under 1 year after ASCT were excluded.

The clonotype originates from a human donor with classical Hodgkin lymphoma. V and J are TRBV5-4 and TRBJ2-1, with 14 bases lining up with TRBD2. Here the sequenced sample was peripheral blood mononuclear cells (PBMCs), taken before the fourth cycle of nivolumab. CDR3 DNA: TGTGCCAGCAGATCAACGACTAGCGGGAGGGCCTTTGAGCAGTTCTTC. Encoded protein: CASRSTTSGRAFEQFF.